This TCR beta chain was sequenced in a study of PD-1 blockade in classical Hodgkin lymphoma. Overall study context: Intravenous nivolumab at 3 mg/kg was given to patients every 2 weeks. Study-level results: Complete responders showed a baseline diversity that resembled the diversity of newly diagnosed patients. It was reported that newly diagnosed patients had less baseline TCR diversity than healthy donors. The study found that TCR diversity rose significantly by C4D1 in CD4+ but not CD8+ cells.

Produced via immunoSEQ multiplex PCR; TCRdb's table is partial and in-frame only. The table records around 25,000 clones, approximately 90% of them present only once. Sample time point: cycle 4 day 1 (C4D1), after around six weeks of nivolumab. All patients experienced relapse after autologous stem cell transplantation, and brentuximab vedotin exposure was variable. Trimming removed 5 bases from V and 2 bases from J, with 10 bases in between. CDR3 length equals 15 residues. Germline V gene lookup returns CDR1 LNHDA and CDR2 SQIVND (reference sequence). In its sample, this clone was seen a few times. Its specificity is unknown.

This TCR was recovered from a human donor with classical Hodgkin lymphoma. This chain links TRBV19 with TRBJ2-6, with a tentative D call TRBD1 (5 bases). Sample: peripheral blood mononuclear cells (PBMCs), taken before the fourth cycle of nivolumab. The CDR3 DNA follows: TGTGCCAGTAGTGGGTCAGGGACTGGGGCCAACGTCCTGACTTTC. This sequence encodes CASSGSGTGANVLTF.